This TCR beta chain was retrieved from a study of T cell responses to AZD1222 COVID-19 vaccine. Trimming at V came to 5 bases and at J to 2 bases, leaving 9 bases not matched to a gene. This CDR3 is built from 15 residues. Germline V lookup: CDR1 MGHDK, CDR2 SYGVNS. The method was immunoSEQ multiplex PCR; TCRdb's version includes in-frame clones alone and lacks a portion of them. There are around 150,000 clones in the sample; about 88% occur only once, and less than 6.5% lies in the top ten. The material was peripheral blood, obtained on day 0 of AZD1222 vaccination. The receptor's source is an adult in good health. The V call is TRBV25-1, the J call TRBJ2-7; the match to TRBD1 covers 7 bases. The CDR3 spells CASSSSRQGPYEQYF. The CDR3 nucleotides are TGTGCCAGCAGTTCCTCCCGACAGGGCCCCTACGAGCAGTACTTC.